This entry concerns a single T cell receptor (beta chain). Original processing notes: Nucleated cell number was recorded as an estimate derived from reference gene primer amplification. Sequencing was performed with immunoSEQ multiplex PCR; in TCRdb, only in-frame clones are kept and a portion is missing. D and trimming come from the DNA, and the V and J calls and clone size come from that table. Of around 50,000 clones in the sample, 75% to 90% were seen once. This record comes from a study of blood T cell repertoires in COVID-19. Across the whole study: The origin of the acute and convalescent COVID-19 samples was the United States, Italy and Spain. Nucleic acid was either cDNA or gDNA, and it came from T cells, B-cell-depleted T cells, or PBMCs.

Between the trimmed V and J ends, which lost 10 bases and 6 bases, there was a span of 18 bases. The CDR3 spans 14 residues. Germline CDR1 and CDR2: MNHEY and SVGAGI. The chain links TRBV6-5 to TRBJ2-2, with D hard to call. The sequencing input was peripheral blood. The receptor comes from a man aged 60 to 69 with acute or convalescent COVID-19. In nucleotides, the CDR3 is TGTGCCACCTTTGACCAAGGCGGTTCCGGGGAGCTGTTTTTT. Translating it yields CATFDQGGSGELFF.